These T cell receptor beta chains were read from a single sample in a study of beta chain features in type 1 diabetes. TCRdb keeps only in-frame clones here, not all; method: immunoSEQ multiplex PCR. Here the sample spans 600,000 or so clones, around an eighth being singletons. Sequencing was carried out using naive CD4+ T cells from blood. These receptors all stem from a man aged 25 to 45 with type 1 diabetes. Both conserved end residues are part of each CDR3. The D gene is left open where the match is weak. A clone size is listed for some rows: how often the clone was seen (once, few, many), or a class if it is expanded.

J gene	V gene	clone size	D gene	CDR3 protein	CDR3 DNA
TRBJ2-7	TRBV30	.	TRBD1	CAWSVQGDSYEQYF	TGTGCCTGGAGTGTACAGGGGGACTCCTACGAGCAGTACTTC
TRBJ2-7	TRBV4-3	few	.	CASSQESVSDPTPREQYF	TGCGCCAGCAGCCAAGAATCGGTGTCAGACCCAACACCGAGAGAGCAGTACTTC
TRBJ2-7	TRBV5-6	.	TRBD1	CASSFRQGRGEQYF	TGTGCCAGCAGCTTCCGACAGGGACGAGGCGAGCAGTACTTC
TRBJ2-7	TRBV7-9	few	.	CASSPRLGLSEQYF	TGTGCCAGCAGCCCGAGGTTAGGGCTCTCCGAGCAGTACTTC
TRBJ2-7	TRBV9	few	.	CASSVSSSGRYEQYF	TGTGCCAGCAGCGTAAGCTCTTCGGGGAGGTACGAGCAGTACTTC
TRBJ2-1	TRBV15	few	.	CATSRDRAGTPRTAYNEQFF	TGTGCCACCAGCAGAGATAGGGCCGGGACTCCCAGGACCGCCTACAATGAGCAGTTCTTC
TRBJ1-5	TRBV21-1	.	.	CASSKSIARDRTYSNQPQHF	TGTGCCAGCAGCAAATCTATCGCTAGGGACAGAACTTATAGCAATCAGCCCCAGCATTTT
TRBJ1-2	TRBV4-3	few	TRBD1	CASSQGQGEGYTF	TGCGCCAGCAGCCAAGGGCAGGGGGAAGGCTACACCTTC
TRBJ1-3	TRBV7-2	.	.	CASSATGSGNTIYF	TGTGCCAGCAGCGCGACGGGTTCTGGAAACACCATATATTTT
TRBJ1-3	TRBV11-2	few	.	CASSPGTVGNTIYF	TGTGCCAGCAGCCCCGGGACGGTTGGAAACACCATATATTTT
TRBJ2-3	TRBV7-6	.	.	CASTLRLVGTDTQYF	TGTGCCAGCACCCTCAGACTGGTGGGCACAGATACGCAGTATTTT
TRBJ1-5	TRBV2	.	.	CASRRTAVGNQPQHF	TGTGCCAGCAGGAGGACCGCCGTGGGGAATCAGCCCCAGCATTTT
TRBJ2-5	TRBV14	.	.	CASSPRQGGETQYF	TGTGCCAGCAGCCCGCGACAGGGAGGAGAGACCCAGTACTTC
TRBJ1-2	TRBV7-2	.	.	CASSLGQGHGYTF	TGTGCCAGCAGCTTAGGTCAGGGGCATGGCTACACCTTC
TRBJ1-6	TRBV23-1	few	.	CASSLPSRGYNSPLHF	TGCGCCAGCAGTCTACCCTCCAGGGGCTATAATTCACCCCTCCACTTT
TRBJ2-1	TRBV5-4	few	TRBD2	CASSPERGVYNEQFF	TGTGCCAGCAGCCCTGAGCGGGGGGTCTACAATGAGCAGTTCTTC
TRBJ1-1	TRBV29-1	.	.	CSVEDRPLNTEAFF	TGCAGCGTTGAAGACCGTCCCCTGAACACTGAAGCTTTCTTT
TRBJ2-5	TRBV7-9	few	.	CASSLAPMAGEETQYF	TGTGCCAGCAGCTTAGCTCCGATGGCGGGCGAAGAGACCCAGTACTTC
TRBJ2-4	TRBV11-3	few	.	CASSPLSGTYTQYF	TGTGCCAGCAGCCCTCTTTCCGGGACTTACACTCAGTACTTC
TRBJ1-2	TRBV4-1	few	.	CASSTIYGYTF	TGCGCCAGCAGCACTATCTATGGCTACACCTTC
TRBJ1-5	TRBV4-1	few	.	CASSQDLGSGNQPQHF	TGCGCCAGCAGCCAAGATCTCGGCTCGGGTAATCAGCCCCAGCATTTT
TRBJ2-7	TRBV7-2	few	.	CASSPSSYEQYF	TGTGCCAGCAGCCCCAGCAGCTACGAGCAGTACTTC
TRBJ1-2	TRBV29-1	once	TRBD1	CSVGEQGGNYGYTF	TGCAGCGTGGGAGAACAGGGGGGGAACTATGGCTACACCTTC
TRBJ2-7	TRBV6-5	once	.	CASSGQFYEQYF	TGTGCCAGCAGTGGACAGTTCTACGAGCAGTACTTC
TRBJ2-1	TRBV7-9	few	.	CASSLKKRGNEQFF	TGTGCCAGCAGCTTAAAGAAGAGGGGAAATGAGCAGTTCTTC
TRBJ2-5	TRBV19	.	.	CASSINAGRETQYF	TGTGCCAGTAGTATCAATGCCGGCCGAGAGACCCAGTACTTC
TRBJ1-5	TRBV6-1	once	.	CASQGPDNLNQPQHF	TGTGCCAGCCAGGGTCCTGACAATCTTAATCAGCCCCAGCATTTT
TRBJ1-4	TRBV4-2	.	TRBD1	CASSPGQGTTNEKLFF	TGTGCCAGCAGCCCCGGACAGGGTACAACTAATGAAAAACTGTTTTTT
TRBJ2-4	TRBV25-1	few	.	CASSQEGPKNIQYF	TGTGCCAGCAGCCAAGAGGGGCCCAAAAACATTCAGTACTTC
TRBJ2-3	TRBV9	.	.	CASSVSTDTQYF	TGTGCCAGCAGCGTTAGCACAGATACGCAGTATTTT
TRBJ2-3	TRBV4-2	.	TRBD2	CASSQEGRGGYTSTDTQYF	TGTGCCAGCAGCCAAGAGGGCCGGGGGGGCTACACTAGCACAGATACGCAGTATTTT
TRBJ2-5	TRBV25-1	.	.	CASSESPMETQYF	TGTGCCAGCAGTGAATCGCCCATGGAGACCCAGTACTTC
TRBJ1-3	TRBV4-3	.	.	CASSQDYGFGASGNTIYF	TGCGCCAGCAGCCAAGATTATGGGTTCGGCGCCTCTGGAAACACCATATATTTT
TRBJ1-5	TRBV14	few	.	CASSQDVTVYSNQPQHF	TGTGCCAGCAGCCAAGATGTAACAGTCTATAGCAATCAGCCCCAGCATTTT
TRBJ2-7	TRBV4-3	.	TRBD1	CASSQAGTDLYEQYF	TGCGCCAGCAGCCAGGCCGGGACAGATCTCTACGAGCAGTACTTC
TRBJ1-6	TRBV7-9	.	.	CASRKDSYNSPLHF	TGTGCCAGCAGAAAGGACTCCTATAATTCACCCCTCCACTTT
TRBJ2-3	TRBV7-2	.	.	CASSLTPDTQYF	TGTGCCAGCAGCCTTACGCCAGATACGCAGTATTTT
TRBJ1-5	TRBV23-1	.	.	CASRPGPLRQPQHF	TGCGCCAGCAGACCCGGGCCCCTGAGGCAGCCCCAGCATTTT
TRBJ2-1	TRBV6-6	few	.	CASSPPAHEQFF	TGTGCCAGCAGCCCACCGGCGCATGAGCAGTTCTTC
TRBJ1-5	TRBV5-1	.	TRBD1	CASSPQGVNQPQHF	TGCGCCAGCAGCCCCCAGGGGGTCAATCAGCCCCAGCATTTT
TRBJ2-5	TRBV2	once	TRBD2	CASSETVLAGTYQETQYF	TGTGCCAGCAGTGAAACTGTTCTAGCGGGGACCTACCAAGAGACCCAGTACTTC
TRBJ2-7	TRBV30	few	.	CAWSVLGPGEQYF	TGTGCCTGGAGTGTACTGGGGCCGGGGGAGCAGTACTTC
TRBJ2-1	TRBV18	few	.	CASSPRGEDEQFF	TGTGCCAGCTCACCAAGGGGAGAGGATGAGCAGTTCTTC
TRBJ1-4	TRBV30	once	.	CAWSVLEGGEKLFF	TGTGCCTGGAGTGTACTGGAGGGGGGTGAAAAACTGTTTTTT
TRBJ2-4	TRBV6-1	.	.	CASSEARAKNIQYF	TGTGCCAGCAGTGAAGCCCGGGCCAAAAACATTCAGTACTTC
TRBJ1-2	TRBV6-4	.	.	CASSDRGHSRIF	TGTGCCAGCAGTGATCGTGGACACTCAAGAATCTTC
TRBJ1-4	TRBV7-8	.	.	CASSSGLNEKLFF	TGTGCCAGCAGCTCAGGACTTAATGAAAAACTGTTTTTT
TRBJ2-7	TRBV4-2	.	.	CASSQEGGEQYF	TGTGCCAGCAGCCAAGAAGGGGGCGAGCAGTACTTC
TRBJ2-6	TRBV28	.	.	CASREGGTPGANVLTF	TGTGCCAGCAGGGAAGGGGGTACGCCTGGGGCCAACGTCCTGACTTTC
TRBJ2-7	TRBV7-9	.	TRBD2	CASSGGAGGSYEQYF	TGTGCCAGCAGCGGAGGAGCGGGGGGCTCCTACGAGCAGTACTTC
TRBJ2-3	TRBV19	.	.	CASREGQHTDTQYF	TGTGCCAGTCGGGAGGGACAGCACACAGATACGCAGTATTTT
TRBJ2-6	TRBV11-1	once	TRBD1	CASSLDRGSGANVLTF	TGTGCCAGCAGCTTGGACAGGGGCTCTGGGGCCAACGTCCTGACTTTC
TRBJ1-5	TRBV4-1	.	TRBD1	CASSVAGGMEQPQHF	TGCGCCAGCAGCGTGGCAGGGGGCATGGAGCAGCCCCAGCATTTT
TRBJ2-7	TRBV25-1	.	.	CASSESPQGNVYEQYF	TGTGCCAGCAGTGAATCCCCCCAGGGAAACGTTTACGAGCAGTACTTC
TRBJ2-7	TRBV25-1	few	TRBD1	CASSEDRNTYEQYF	TGTGCCAGCAGTGAGGACAGGAATACCTACGAGCAGTACTTC
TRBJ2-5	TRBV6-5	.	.	CASSYSITETQYF	TGTGCCAGCAGTTACTCGATTACGGAGACCCAGTACTTC
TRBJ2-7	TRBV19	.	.	CASSIDWGDASTSYEQYF	TGTGCCAGTAGTATAGATTGGGGTGATGCCTCTACCTCCTACGAGCAGTACTTC
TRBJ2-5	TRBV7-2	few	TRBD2	CASSLLAGHYQETQYF	TGTGCCAGCAGCTTACTAGCGGGGCATTACCAAGAGACCCAGTACTTC
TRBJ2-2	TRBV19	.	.	CASRGGNTGELFF	TGTGCCAGTAGAGGTGGGAACACCGGGGAGCTGTTTTTT